This entry features one T cell receptor beta chain sequence. Antigen: not known. The data originate from a study of beta chain features in type 1 diabetes. Of the isolated RNA, all was reverse transcribed, and so the sequenced material was expressed TCRB transcripts. Sequencing used immunoSEQ multiplex PCR; TCRdb keeps in-frame clones, though not all of them. The table includes roughly 340,000 clones, roughly 14% detected once. CDR1 is MNHEY and CDR2 is SVGAGI in the germline V gene. V was cut by 5 bases and J by 5 bases, with 16 bases left in between. This CDR3 contains 14 residues. Regarding the study as a whole: Researchers report that Type 1 diabetes patients had moderately but significantly shorter TCRB CDR3s across all four CD4+ subsets.

Sequencing used naive CD4+ T cells from blood. J is TRBJ2-7 and V is TRBV6-5, with TRBD2 as a possible D gene (5 bases). This clonotype was sampled from a woman aged 18 to 35 with type 1 diabetes. The CDR3 DNA sequence: TGTGCCAGCAGTCCCGGGCCGGGGATTCACGAGCAGTACTTC. It codes for CASSPGPGIHEQYF.